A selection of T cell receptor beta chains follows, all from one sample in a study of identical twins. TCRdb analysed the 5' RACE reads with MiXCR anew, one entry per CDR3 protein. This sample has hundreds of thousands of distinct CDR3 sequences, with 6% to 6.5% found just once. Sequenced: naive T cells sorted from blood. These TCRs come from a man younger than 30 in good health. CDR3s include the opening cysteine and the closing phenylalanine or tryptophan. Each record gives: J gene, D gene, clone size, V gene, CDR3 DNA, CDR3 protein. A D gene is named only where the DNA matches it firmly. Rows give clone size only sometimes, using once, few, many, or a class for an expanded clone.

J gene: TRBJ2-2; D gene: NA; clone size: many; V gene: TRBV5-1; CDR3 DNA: TGCGCCAGCACCTCCTCGCCCGGGGAGCTGTTTTTT; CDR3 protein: CASTSSPGELFF
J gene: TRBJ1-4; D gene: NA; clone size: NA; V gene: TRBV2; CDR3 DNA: TGTGCCAGCATTAGGGGGATGAATGAAAAACTGTTTTTT; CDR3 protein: CASIRGMNEKLFF
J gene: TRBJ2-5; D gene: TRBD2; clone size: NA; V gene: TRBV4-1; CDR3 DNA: TGCGCCAGCAGCCAAGGCCCTAGCGGGAGCGCAGAGACCCAGTACTTC; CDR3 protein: CASSQGPSGSAETQYF
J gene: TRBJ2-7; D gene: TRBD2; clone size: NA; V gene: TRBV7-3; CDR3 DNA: TGTCCCAGCACCTCTAGCGGGAGTGACGAGCAGTACTTC; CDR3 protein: CPSTSSGSDEQYF
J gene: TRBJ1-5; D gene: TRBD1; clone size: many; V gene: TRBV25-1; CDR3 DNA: TGTGCCAGCAGTGCGGCAGGGGGTCAGCCCCAGCATTTT; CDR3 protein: CASSAAGGQPQHF
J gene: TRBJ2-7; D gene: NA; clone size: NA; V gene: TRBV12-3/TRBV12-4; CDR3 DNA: TGTGCCAGCAGTTTAGGCGGCAGGGTATTCAACGAGCAGTACTTC; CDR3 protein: CASSLGGRVFNEQYF
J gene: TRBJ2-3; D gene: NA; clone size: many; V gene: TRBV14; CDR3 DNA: TGTGCCAGCAGCCACCCGGCTCGTACGCAGTATTTT; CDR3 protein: CASSHPARTQYF
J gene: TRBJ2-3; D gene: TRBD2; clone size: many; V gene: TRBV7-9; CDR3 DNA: TGTGCCAGCAGCTTCGGTCGCGGGAGGGCCCAAGATACGCAGTATTTT; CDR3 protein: CASSFGRGRAQDTQYF
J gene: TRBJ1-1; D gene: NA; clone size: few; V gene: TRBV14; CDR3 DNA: TGTGCCAGCAGCCAAGTGGGGGGTAGCACTGAAGCTTTCTTT; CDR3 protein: CASSQVGGSTEAFF
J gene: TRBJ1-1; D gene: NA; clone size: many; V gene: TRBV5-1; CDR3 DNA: TGTGCCAGCAGTCCGGGTTCGAACACTGAAGCTTTCTTT; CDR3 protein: CASSPGSNTEAFF
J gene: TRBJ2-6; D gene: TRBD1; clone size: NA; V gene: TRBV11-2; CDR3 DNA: TGTGCCAGCAGCTTAGATGGGCAGGGGGCTTCCTCTGGGGCCAACGTCCTGACTTTC; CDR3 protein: CASSLDGQGASSGANVLTF
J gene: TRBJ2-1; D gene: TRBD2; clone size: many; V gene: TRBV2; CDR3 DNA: TGTGCCAGCAGCCTGGGACTAGCGGGACGAGAGCAGTTCTTC; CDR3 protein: CASSLGLAGREQFF
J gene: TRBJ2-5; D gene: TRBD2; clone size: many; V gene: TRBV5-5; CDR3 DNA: TGTGCCAGCAGCTCAAGCGGGATGGGGACCCAGTACTTC; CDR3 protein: CASSSSGMGTQYF
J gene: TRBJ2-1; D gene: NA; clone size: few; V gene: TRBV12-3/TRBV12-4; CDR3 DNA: TGTGCCAGCAGAATTTATCATGAGCAGTTCTTC; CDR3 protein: CASRIYHEQFF
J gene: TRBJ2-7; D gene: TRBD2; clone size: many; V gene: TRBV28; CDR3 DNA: TGTGCCAGCAGTTTATTTAGCGGGGGGCGGAACGAGCAGTACTTC; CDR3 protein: CASSLFSGGRNEQYF
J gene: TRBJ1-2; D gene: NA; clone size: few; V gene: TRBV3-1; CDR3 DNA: TGTGCCAGCCGAAGCGTAGGGGGCTACACCTTC; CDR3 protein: CASRSVGGYTF
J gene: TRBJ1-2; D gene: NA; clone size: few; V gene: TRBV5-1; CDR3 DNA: TGCGCCAGCAGCTTCCAAAGGGCCGAATATGGCTACACCTTC; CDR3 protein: CASSFQRAEYGYTF
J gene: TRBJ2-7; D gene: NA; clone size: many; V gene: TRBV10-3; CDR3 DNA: TGTGCCATCAGCCCCGGGGGTGACGAGCAGTACTTC; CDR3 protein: CAISPGGDEQYF
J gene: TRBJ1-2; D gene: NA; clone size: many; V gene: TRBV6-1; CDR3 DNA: TGTGCCAGCAGACACGGGGGGAACTATGGCTACACCTTC; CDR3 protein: CASRHGGNYGYTF
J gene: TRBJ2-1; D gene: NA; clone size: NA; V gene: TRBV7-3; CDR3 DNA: TGTGCCAGCAGCTTAATGGCGAACAATGAGCAGTTCTTC; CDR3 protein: CASSLMANNEQFF
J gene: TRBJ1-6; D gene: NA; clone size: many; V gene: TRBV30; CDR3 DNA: TGTGCCTGGAGACGGTCCGGGGGAAGGAATTCACCCCTCCACTTT; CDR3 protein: CAWRRSGGRNSPLHF
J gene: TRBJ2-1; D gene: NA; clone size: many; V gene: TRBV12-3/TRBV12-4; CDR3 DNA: TGTGCCAGCAGTTTGACGGTCCGGCAGTTCTTC; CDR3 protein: CASSLTVRQFF